This entry concerns a single TCR beta chain. This record belongs to a study of T cell responses to AZD1222 COVID-19 vaccine. Germline lookup yields CDR1 MDHEN and CDR2 SYDVKM. Germline trimming cut 4 bases from V and 7 bases from J; bases unmatched to any gene: 6. There are 15 residues in the CDR3. The method was immunoSEQ multiplex PCR; TCRdb's version includes in-frame clones alone and lacks a portion of them. The data hold about 180,000 clones, with around 88% observed a single time. The sequence was collected from an adult in good health. The genes are TRBV28 and TRBJ2-2, with 10 bases that match TRBD1. Specimen: peripheral blood, collected on day 0 of AZD1222 vaccination. The CDR3: CASSSSTGGFGELFF. The CDR3 DNA is TGTGCCAGCAGTTCCTCGACAGGGGGCTTCGGGGAGCTGTTTTTT.